A selection of T cell receptor beta chains follows, all from one sample in a study of neurological immune-mediated disorders. TCRdb reprocessed the 5' RACE reads with MiXCR, giving one entry per CDR3 protein. The data contain about 59,000 distinct CDR3 sequences, approximately 12% of them singletons. Source material: PBMCs. These receptors were taken from a woman aged 55-75 years with HTLV-1-associated myelopathy (HAM/TSP). CDR3s include the opening cysteine and the closing phenylalanine or tryptophan. A D gene is named only where the DNA matches it firmly. Clone size, where shown, is once, few, many, or a class for clones that have expanded.

V: TRBV2
J: TRBJ2-5
D: .
size: many
CDR3: CATTKGRETQYF
DNA: TGTGCCACCACGAAAGGGAGGGAGACCCAGTACTTC

V: TRBV19
J: TRBJ2-3
D: .
size: .
CDR3: CASSMAGTDTQYF
DNA: TGTGCCAGTAGTATGGCTGGCACAGATACGCAGTATTTT

V: TRBV5-1
J: TRBJ2-3
D: .
size: many
CDR3: CASSLGVGSSVTDTQYF
DNA: TGCGCCAGCAGCTTGGGGGTTGGCAGCAGTGTAACAGATACGCAGTATTTT

V: TRBV27
J: TRBJ2-7
D: TRBD2
size: few
CDR3: CASSLSRTSVGDEQYF
DNA: TGTGCCAGCAGTTTATCCCGGACTAGCGTAGGCGACGAGCAGTACTTC

V: TRBV10-3
J: TRBJ2-5
D: .
size: many
CDR3: CAISAVQGAGQETQYF
DNA: TGTGCCATCAGTGCGGTCCAGGGAGCGGGCCAAGAGACCCAGTACTTC

V: TRBV5-6
J: TRBJ2-1
D: .
size: many
CDR3: CASNRMGDYNEQFF
DNA: TGTGCCAGCAACCGAATGGGGGACTACAATGAGCAGTTCTTC

V: TRBV20-1
J: TRBJ1-4
D: TRBD1
size: .
CDR3: CSALPGTVNEKLFF
DNA: TGCAGTGCTCTCCCCGGGACAGTTAATGAAAAACTGTTTTTT

V: TRBV5-6
J: TRBJ1-2
D: .
size: many
CDR3: CASSLLDSPYGYTF
DNA: TGTGCCAGCAGCCTCCTCGACAGTCCCTATGGCTACACCTTC

V: TRBV12-3/TRBV12-4
J: TRBJ2-7
D: TRBD1
size: many
CDR3: CASSLRGRPYEQYF
DNA: TGTGCCAGCAGTTTAAGGGGGCGTCCCTACGAGCAGTACTTC

V: TRBV4-1
J: TRBJ1-2
D: .
size: many
CDR3: CASSQGRGYTF
DNA: TGCGCCAGCAGCCAAGGGAGGGGCTACACCTTC

V: TRBV5-1
J: TRBJ1-1
D: TRBD1
size: many
CDR3: CASSPRGGGLANTEAFF
DNA: TGCGCCAGCAGCCCCAGAGGGGGCGGGTTGGCCAACACTGAAGCTTTCTTT

V: TRBV5-5
J: TRBJ1-1
D: TRBD1
size: .
CDR3: CASSFDRVVGTEAFF
DNA: TGTGCCAGCAGCTTCGACAGGGTGGTTGGCACTGAAGCTTTCTTT

V: TRBV20-1
J: TRBJ2-1
D: TRBD2
size: many
CDR3: CSARVAGKRDSYNEQFF
DNA: TGCAGTGCTAGAGTGGCAGGGAAGCGGGATTCCTACAATGAGCAGTTCTTC

V: TRBV10-2
J: TRBJ2-1
D: .
size: many
CDR3: CASSRGLYNEQFF
DNA: TGCGCCAGCAGCCGCGGACTCTACAATGAGCAGTTCTTC

V: TRBV5-1
J: TRBJ2-1
D: TRBD2
size: .
CDR3: CASSQGLAAYNEQFF
DNA: TGCGCCAGCAGCCAAGGACTAGCGGCCTACAATGAGCAGTTCTTC

V: TRBV19
J: TRBJ2-1
D: .
size: few
CDR3: CASSIVGRPSYNEQFF
DNA: TGTGCCAGTAGTATAGTTGGCAGGCCATCCTACAATGAGCAGTTCTTC

V: TRBV10-2
J: TRBJ2-5
D: TRBD2
size: few
CDR3: CASSGTSGQETQYF
DNA: TGCGCCAGCTCCGGGACTAGCGGACAAGAGACCCAGTACTTC

V: TRBV4-2
J: TRBJ2-3
D: .
size: many
CDR3: CASLGVGTDTQYF
DNA: TGTGCCAGTCTGGGGGTTGGCACAGATACGCAGTATTTT

V: TRBV6-6
J: TRBJ1-6
D: .
size: many
CDR3: CASSYDGNSPLHF
DNA: TGTGCCAGCAGTTACGATGGGAATTCACCCCTCCACTTT

V: TRBV2
J: TRBJ1-1
D: .
size: many
CDR3: CANHRAEAFF
DNA: TGTGCCAACCACAGGGCTGAAGCTTTCTTT

V: TRBV3-1
J: TRBJ2-6
D: .
size: many
CDR3: CASSQGVSSGANVLTF
DNA: TGTGCCAGCAGCCAAGGAGTGAGCTCTGGGGCCAACGTCCTGACTTTC

V: TRBV10-3
J: TRBJ2-3
D: .
size: many
CDR3: CAISEGGTDTDTQYF
DNA: TGTGCCATCAGTGAGGGGGGTACTGACACAGATACGCAGTATTTT

V: TRBV12-3/TRBV12-4
J: TRBJ2-2
D: TRBD2
size: few
CDR3: CASSFRLAGNTGELFF
DNA: TGTGCCAGCAGTTTCCGACTAGCGGGAAATACCGGGGAGCTGTTTTTT

V: TRBV19
J: TRBJ1-5
D: .
size: many
CDR3: CASSITSQPQHF
DNA: TGTGCCAGTAGTATCACATCCCAGCCCCAGCATTTT

V: TRBV12-3/TRBV12-4
J: TRBJ1-1
D: .
size: many
CDR3: CASSSQYGGTEAFF
DNA: TGTGCCAGCAGTTCTCAGTATGGAGGCACTGAAGCTTTCTTT

V: TRBV10-3
J: TRBJ2-7
D: .
size: many
CDR3: CAISGNRSGHEQYF
DNA: TGTGCCATCAGTGGTAACAGGTCAGGGCACGAGCAGTACTTC

V: TRBV6-5
J: TRBJ2-1
D: TRBD1
size: .
CDR3: CASSYAAGGTNEQFF
DNA: TGTGCCAGCAGTTACGCGGCAGGGGGTACCAATGAGCAGTTCTTC

V: TRBV7-9
J: TRBJ1-1
D: .
size: many
CDR3: CASSLDREDTEAFF
DNA: TGTGCCAGCAGCTTAGACAGGGAGGATACTGAAGCTTTCTTT

V: TRBV7-7
J: TRBJ2-5
D: TRBD1
size: .
CDR3: CASSPGQGVTPGTQYF
DNA: TGTGCTAGCAGCCCGGGACAGGGGGTAACTCCGGGGACCCAGTACTTC

V: TRBV18
J: TRBJ2-7
D: TRBD2
size: many
CDR3: CASSPGRGKYEQYF
DNA: TGTGCCAGCTCGCCCGGGAGGGGAAAGTACGAGCAGTACTTC

V: TRBV18
J: TRBJ2-5
D: .
size: many
CDR3: CASSPSQNQETQYF
DNA: TGTGCCAGCTCACCAAGTCAGAACCAAGAGACCCAGTACTTC

V: TRBV20-1
J: TRBJ1-1
D: .
size: many
CDR3: CSARTTRGWATEAFF
DNA: TGCAGTGCTAGAACAACAAGGGGTTGGGCCACTGAAGCTTTCTTT

V: TRBV10-3
J: TRBJ1-2
D: .
size: few
CDR3: CAITGKGAGYGYTF
DNA: TGTGCCATCACCGGGAAAGGGGCCGGCTATGGCTACACCTTC

V: TRBV10-3
J: TRBJ2-2
D: .
size: many
CDR3: CAISDGTGELFF
DNA: TGTGCCATCAGCGACGGGACCGGGGAGCTGTTTTTT

V: TRBV7-9
J: TRBJ2-2
D: .
size: many
CDR3: CASSRGGGPPGELFF
DNA: TGTGCCAGCAGCCGCGGAGGGGGGCCCCCCGGGGAGCTGTTTTTT

V: TRBV13
J: TRBJ2-5
D: TRBD1
size: many
CDR3: CASSLGQGYQETQYF
DNA: TGTGCCAGCAGTTTAGGACAGGGGTACCAAGAGACCCAGTACTTC

V: TRBV20-1
J: TRBJ2-1
D: TRBD2
size: many
CDR3: CSARILAGGHNEQFF
DNA: TGCAGTGCTAGAATACTAGCGGGAGGTCACAATGAGCAGTTCTTC